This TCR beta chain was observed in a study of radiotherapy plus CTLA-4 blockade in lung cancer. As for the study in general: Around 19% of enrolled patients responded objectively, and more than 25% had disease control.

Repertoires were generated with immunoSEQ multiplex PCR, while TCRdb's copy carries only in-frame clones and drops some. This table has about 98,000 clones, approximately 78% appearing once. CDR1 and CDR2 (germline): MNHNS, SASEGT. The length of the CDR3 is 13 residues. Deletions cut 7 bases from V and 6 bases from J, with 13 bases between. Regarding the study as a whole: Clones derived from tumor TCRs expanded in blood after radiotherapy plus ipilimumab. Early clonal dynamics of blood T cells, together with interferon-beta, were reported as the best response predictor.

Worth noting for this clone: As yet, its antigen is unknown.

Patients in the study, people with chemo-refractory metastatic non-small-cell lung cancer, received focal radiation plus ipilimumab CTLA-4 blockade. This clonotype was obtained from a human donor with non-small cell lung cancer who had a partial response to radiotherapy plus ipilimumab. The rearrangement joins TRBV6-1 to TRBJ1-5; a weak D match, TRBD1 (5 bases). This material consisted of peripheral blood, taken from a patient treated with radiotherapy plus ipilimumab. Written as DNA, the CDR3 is TGTGCCAGCATGCGGGGCATAGGTCAGCCCCAGCATTTT. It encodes CASMRGIGQPQHF.